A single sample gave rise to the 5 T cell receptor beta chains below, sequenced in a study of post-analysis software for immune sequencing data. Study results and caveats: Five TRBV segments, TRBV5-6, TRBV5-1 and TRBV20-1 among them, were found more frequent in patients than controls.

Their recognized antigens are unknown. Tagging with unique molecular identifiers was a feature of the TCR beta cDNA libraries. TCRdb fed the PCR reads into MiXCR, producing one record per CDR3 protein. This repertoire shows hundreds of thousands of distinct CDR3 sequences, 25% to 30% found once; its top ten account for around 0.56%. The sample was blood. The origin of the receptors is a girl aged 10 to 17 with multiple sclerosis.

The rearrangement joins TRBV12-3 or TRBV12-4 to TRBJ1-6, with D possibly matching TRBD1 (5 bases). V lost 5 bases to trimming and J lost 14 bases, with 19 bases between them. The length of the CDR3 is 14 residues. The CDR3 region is CASSLARGLVALHF. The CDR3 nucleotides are TGTGCCAGCAGTCTGGCCCGGGGCCTGGTGGCCCTCCACTTT.

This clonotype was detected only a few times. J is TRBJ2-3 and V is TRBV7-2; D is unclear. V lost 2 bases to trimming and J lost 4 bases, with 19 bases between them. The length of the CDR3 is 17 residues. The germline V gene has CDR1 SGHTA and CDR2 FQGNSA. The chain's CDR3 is CASSLSAVSLSADTQYF. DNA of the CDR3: TGTGCCAGCAGCTTATCGGCAGTTTCTCTCAGCGCAGATACGCAGTATTTT.

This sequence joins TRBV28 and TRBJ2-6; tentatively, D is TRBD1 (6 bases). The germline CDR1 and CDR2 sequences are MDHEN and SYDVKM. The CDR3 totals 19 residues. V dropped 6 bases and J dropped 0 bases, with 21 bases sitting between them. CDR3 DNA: TGTGCCAGCAGCCCGCTAGGACAGTCACACCACTCTGGGGCCAACGTCCTGACTTTC. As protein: CASSPLGQSHHSGANVLTF.

Here the CDR3 reads CASGEGVGSNQPQHF. The CDR3 DNA follows: TGTGCCAGCGGGGAAGGTGTAGGGAGCAATCAGCCCCAGCATTTT. This chain connects TRBV6-1 to TRBJ1-5; D not resolved. Germline CDR1 MNHNS, CDR2 SASEGT. The CDR3 totals 15 residues. The germline V and J ends were trimmed by 8 bases and 1 base, with 15 bases remaining between them.

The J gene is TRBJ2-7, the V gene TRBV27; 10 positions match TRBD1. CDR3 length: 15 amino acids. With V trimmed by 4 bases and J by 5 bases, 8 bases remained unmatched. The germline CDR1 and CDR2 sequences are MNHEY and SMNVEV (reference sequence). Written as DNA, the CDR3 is TGTGCCAGCAGTTCCCCCGGGACAGGGGTCGACGAGCAGTACTTC. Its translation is CASSSPGTGVDEQYF.